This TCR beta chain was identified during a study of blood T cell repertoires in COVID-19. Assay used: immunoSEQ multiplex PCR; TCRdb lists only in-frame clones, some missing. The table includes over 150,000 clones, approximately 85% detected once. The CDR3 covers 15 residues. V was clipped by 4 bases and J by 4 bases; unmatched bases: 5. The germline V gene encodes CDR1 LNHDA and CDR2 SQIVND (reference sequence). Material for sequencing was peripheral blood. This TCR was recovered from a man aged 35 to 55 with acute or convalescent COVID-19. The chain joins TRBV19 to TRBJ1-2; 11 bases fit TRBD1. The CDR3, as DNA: TGTGCCAGTAGTACGGACAGGGGGCCGGGCTATGGCTACACCTTC. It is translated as CASSTDRGPGYGYTF. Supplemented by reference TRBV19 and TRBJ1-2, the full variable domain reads DGGITQSPKYLFRKEGQNVTLSCEQNLNHDAMYWYRQDPGQGLRLIYYSQIVNDFQKGDIAEGYSVSREKKESFPLTVTSAQKNPTAFYLCASSTDRGPGYGYTFGSGTRLTVV.